The next 9 T cell receptor beta chains were all read from a single sample in a study of OX40 agonist ivuxolimab in advanced cancers. The library was built by means of the immunoSEQ multiplex PCR assay. Imported from immuneACCESS, the table was reduced by TCRdb to in-frame sequences with V and J called. These copies leave out some clones; in studies compared against another copy, an unresolved V gene accounts for under half, and the cause of the remainder is not known. This sample gives around 80,000 clones in total; roughly 89% of them show up just once. Clones ranked in the top ten supply over 0.6% of the sample. The sequenced sample was CD4+ or CD8+ T cells sorted from blood, obtained in a trial of the OX40 agonist ivuxolimab. The receptor set was obtained from an adult with an advanced solid tumor such as melanoma, head and neck, liver or kidney cancer.

This clone was seen only once. CDR3 residues: CASSPLWQGTYGYTF. In nucleotides, the CDR3 is TGTGCCAGCAGCCCCTTGTGGCAGGGAACCTATGGCTACACCTTC. This chain joins TRBV14 and TRBJ1-2; D might be TRBD1 (5 bases). V lost 4 bases to trimming and J lost 4 bases, with 16 bases between them. CDR1 and CDR2 from the germline V gene are SGHDN and FVKESK. The CDR3 extends over 15 amino acids.

This clone was seen once. The V and J genes are TRBV4-1 and TRBJ1-4; TRBD1 matches 9 bases. The V gene's germline CDR1 is MGHRA and CDR2 YSYEKL. The ends lost 0 bases at V and 5 bases at J; junction bases unmatched: 7. This CDR3 spans 17 amino acids. CDR3 region: CASSQDLWGTGNEKLFF. The DNA for the CDR3 is TGCGCCAGCAGCCAAGATTTATGGGGGACAGGGAATGAAAAACTGTTTTTT.

The genes are TRBV10-1 and TRBJ2-7; D is uncertain. The length of the CDR3 is 13 residues. The V gene's germline CDR1 is WNHNN and CDR2 SYGVQD (reference sequence). Trimming took off 4 bases at V and 2 bases at J, with 9 bases between the two ends. The CDR3 coding sequence is TGCGCCAGCAGTGCCGGGCCGCCCTACGAGCAGTACTTC. It yields the protein CASSAGPPYEQYF.

V gene TRBV18 combines with J gene TRBJ2-4; 7 nucleotides align to TRBD1. Trimming took 4 bases from V and 5 from J; bases not matched to a gene: 8. Germline-derived CDR1 and CDR2 are KGHSH and LQKENI. The CDR3 covers 15 residues. The CDR3 bases are TGTGCCAGCTCACGACGAACCGGGACAGAAAACATTCAGTACTTC. Translating it yields CASSRRTGTENIQYF.

The table lists this clone with a count of one. The chain is built from TRBV6-5 and TRBJ2-5; D remains unclear. Between the trimmed V and J ends, which lost 0 bases and 3 bases, there was a span of 8 bases. The CDR3 sequence is 14 residues long. The V gene's germline CDR1 is MNHEY and CDR2 SVGAGI. The CDR3 DNA reads TGTGCCAGCAGTTACTCCCGGTTCAAAGAGACCCAGTACTTC. This translates into CASSYSRFKETQYF.

The CDR3 here is CASRQSTKNIQYF. In DNA, the CDR3 is TGTGCCAGCAGGCAATCCACCAAAAACATTCAGTACTTC. The chain employs TRBV6-5 and TRBJ2-4; D is unclear. Germline V gene lookup returns CDR1 MNHEY and CDR2 SVGAGI. The CDR3 loop spans 13 amino acids. The germline V and J ends were trimmed by 6 bases and 2 bases, with 8 bases remaining between them.

The gene calls are TRBV19 and TRBJ1-1; D uncertain. Trimming removed 7 bases at V and 4 bases at J, with 7 bases between. Looked up from germline, CDR1 is LNHDA and CDR2 is SQIVND (reference sequence). The CDR3 length is 11 residues. Written as DNA, the CDR3 is TGTGCCAGTACCCCGGGCACTGAAGCTTTCTTT. Translating gives CASTPGTEAFF.

The genes are TRBV12-5 and TRBJ2-2; no reliable D call. CDR1 is LGHNT and CDR2 is FRNRAP in the germline V gene. Between the trimmed V and J ends, which lost 7 bases and 2 bases, there was a span of 8 bases. The CDR3 covers 13 residues. DNA for the CDR3: TGTGCTAGTGCTGAGAGTAACACCGGGGAGCTGTTTTTT. It specifies CASAESNTGELFF.

The rearrangement links TRBV11-1 to TRBJ2-2; tentatively, D is TRBD1 (5 bases). V lost 5 bases and J 0 bases, leaving 16 bases between the germline ends. Per germline, CDR1 SGHAT and CDR2 FQDESV (reference sequence). The CDR3 covers 17 residues. The DNA for the CDR3 is TGTGCCAGCAGCAACCTTGGAGCAGGGACGAACACCGGGGAGCTGTTTTTT. Its translation: CASSNLGAGTNTGELFF.